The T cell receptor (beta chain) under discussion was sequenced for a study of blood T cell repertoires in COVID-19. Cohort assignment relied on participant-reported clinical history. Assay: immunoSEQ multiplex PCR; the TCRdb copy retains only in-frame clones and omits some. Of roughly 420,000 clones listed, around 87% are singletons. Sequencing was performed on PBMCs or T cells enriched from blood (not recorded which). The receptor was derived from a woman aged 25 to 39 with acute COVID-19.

The CDR3 coding sequence is TGCAGCGTTGGGCAGGGAGGAGTAAGGAGCGAGCAGTACTTC. Residues: CSVGQGGVRSEQYF. J is TRBJ2-7 and V is TRBV29-1, with TRBD2 as a possible D gene (6 bases). The germline V and J ends were trimmed by 4 bases and 6 bases, with 19 bases remaining between them. Germline assignment: CDR1 SQVTM and CDR2 ANQGSEA. The CDR3 is made up of 14 amino acids.